These 27 T cell receptor beta chains originate from one sample sequenced in a study of technical replicates of blood from several donors. Repertoires were generated with immunoSEQ multiplex PCR, while TCRdb's copy carries only in-frame clones and drops some. Here the sample spans more than 45,000 clones, around 91% being singletons. The sample was PBMCs. These receptors all come from a human donor in good health. Some clones in this sample may be carry-over from other donors' samples.

This clone was counted a single time. This chain joins TRBV6-6 and TRBJ2-3; TRBD1 matches at 7 bases. This CDR3 comprises 14 residues. CDR1 and CDR2 (germline): MNHNY, SVGAGI (reference sequence). Trimming took 5 bases from V and 4 from J; bases not matched to a gene: 6. The CDR3 protein is CASSPGTAPDTQYF. CDR3 DNA: TGTGCCAGCAGTCCCGGGACAGCCCCAGATACGCAGTATTTT.

This clone was found once. The V and J genes are TRBV6-5 and TRBJ2-1, with TRBD2 identical over 14 bases. CDR1 MNHEY and CDR2 SVGAGI come from the germline V gene. Unmatched junction bases numbered 2, after V lost 5 bases and J lost 5 bases. This CDR3 has 15 residues. Written as DNA, the CDR3 is TGTGCCAGCAGTGGGACTAGCGGGGGTAACAATGAGCAGTTCTTC. This translates into CASSGTSGGNNEQFF.

The chain is built from TRBV4-3 and TRBJ1-6; 7 nucleotides match TRBD1. Trimming removed 1 base from V and 0 bases from J; junction bases left unmatched: 0. This CDR3 is built from 16 residues. Per germline, CDR1 LGHNA and CDR2 YSLEER. Here the CDR3 reads CASSQGQGSYNSPLHF. The CDR3 region has the DNA TGCGCCAGCAGCCAAGGACAGGGCTCCTATAATTCACCCCTCCACTTT.

The chain joins TRBV5-6 to TRBJ1-2; a weak D match, TRBD1 (6 bases). The CDR3 has 15 residues. Germline V gives CDR1 SGHDT, CDR2 YYEEEE. V dropped 6 bases and J dropped 7 bases, with 22 bases sitting between them. CDR3 bases: TGTGCCAGCACGACACAGGGCCTCGGCGGACCTGGCTACACCTTC. This translates into CASTTQGLGGPGYTF. The variable domain in full, with the rest retrieved from reference TRBV5-6 and TRBJ1-2, is DAGVTQSPTHLIKTRGQQVTLRCSPKSGHDTVSWYQQALGQGPQFIFQYYEEEERQRGNFPDRFSGHQFPNYSSELNVNALLLGDSALYLCASTTQGLGGPGYTFGSGTRLTVV.

This chain connects TRBV4-3 to TRBJ2-1; 8 nucleotides line up with TRBD2. Germline CDR1 reads LGHNA; CDR2 reads YSLEER. The V segment lost 4 bases and the J segment 9 bases; nucleotides outside the gene matches: 11. The length of the CDR3 is 15 residues. As DNA, the CDR3 is TGCGCCAGCAGCCCCCGTTTAGCGGGAAAAGGTGAGCAGTTCTTC. Encoded protein: CASSPRLAGKGEQFF.

This chain links TRBV14 with TRBJ2-5; D possibly corresponds to TRBD2 (7 bases). From germline, CDR1 is SGHDN and CDR2 FVKESK. Trimming stripped 0 bases from V and 2 bases from J, with 16 bases between. The CDR3 is 17 residues long. CDR3 coding DNA: TGTGCCAGCAGCCAAGACGCGGGCGGGGGCCCTCAAGAGACCCAGTACTTC. It codes for CASSQDAGGGPQETQYF.

CDR3 residues: CASSLGLAGRPYEQYF. CDR3 in DNA: TGCGCCAGCAGCTTAGGACTAGCGGGGCGCCCCTACGAGCAGTACTTC. The chain employs TRBV5-1 and TRBJ2-7, with 12 nucleotides matching TRBD2. Germline CDR1 SGHRS, CDR2 YFSETQ. This CDR3 is 16 amino acids long. V was pared by 2 bases and J by 2 bases, with 5 bases of the junction left unmatched.

This chain joins TRBV25-1 and TRBJ1-3, with D tentatively TRBD1 (6 bases). In germline, CDR1 is MGHDK, CDR2 SYGVNS. V lost 3 bases and J 4 bases, leaving 10 bases between the germline ends. The CDR3 is 14 residues long. The chain's CDR3 is CASSETGTGNTIYF. DNA for the CDR3: TGTGCCAGCAGTGAGACCGGGACAGGAAACACCATATATTTT.

The CDR3, as DNA: TGCGCCAGCAGCCAAGATGCACAGGGGGCGGGGGAGCAGTACTTC. It translates to CASSQDAQGAGEQYF. J is TRBJ2-7 and V is TRBV4-3; 9 bases map to TRBD1. The CDR3 length is 15 residues. Germline assignment: CDR1 LGHNA and CDR2 YSLEER. J was trimmed by 7 bases and V by 0 bases; bases with no gene match: 7.

This clone was picked up one time. The V and J genes are TRBV4-2 and TRBJ2-1; TRBD2 matches 9 bases. Germline loops: CDR1 LGHNA, CDR2 YNFKEQ. After removal of 0 bases from V and 4 bases from J, the junction contained 4 bases not matched to a gene. The CDR3 has 16 amino acids. For the CDR3, the DNA is TGTGCCAGCAGCCAAGATCTCCTAGCGGGGTACAATGAGCAGTTCTTC. It yields the protein CASSQDLLAGYNEQFF.

The rearrangement uses TRBV4-3 and TRBJ1-2; D unclear. V was pared by 3 bases and J by 0 bases, with 17 bases between. This CDR3 is built from 17 residues. Germline V gives CDR1 LGHNA, CDR2 YSLEER. Here the CDR3 DNA reads TGCGCCAGCAGCCAGTTTTCTGCGGAGGAAGCTAACTATGGCTACACCTTC. Translated, it gives CASSQFSAEEANYGYTF.

This chain connects TRBV7-3 to TRBJ2-1; 9 nucleotides align to TRBD2. From germline, CDR1 is SGHTA and CDR2 FQGTGA. The CDR3 extends over 14 amino acids. Trimming at V came to 1 base and at J to 6 bases, leaving 1 base not matched to a gene. CDR3 DNA sequence: TGTGCCAGCAGCTTAAGTAGCGGGAGCAATGAGCAGTTCTTC. It codes for CASSLSSGSNEQFF.

The chain links TRBV6-1 to TRBJ1-6; TRBD1 aligns across 8 bases. The CDR3 totals 15 residues. V lost 3 bases and J lost 9; bases outside the gene matches: 7. CDR1 and CDR2 (germline): MNHNS, SASEGT. CDR3 protein: CASSDPGRGLSPLHF. In nucleotides, the CDR3 is TGTGCCAGCAGTGACCCGGGCAGGGGGCTTTCACCCCTCCACTTT.

The chain couples TRBV7-8 to TRBJ2-7; TRBD1 agrees at 8 bases. The CDR3 covers 15 residues. Germline values: CDR1 SGHVS, CDR2 FQNEAQ. Unmatched junction bases numbered 10, after V lost 0 bases and J lost 9 bases. The CDR3 nucleotides read TGTGCCAGCAGCTTAGCTTCGGACAGGGCCTACTGGCAGTACTTC. Encoded protein: CASSLASDRAYWQYF. Based on the CDR3 plus reference TRBV7-8 and TRBJ2-7, the full variable domain is GAGVSQSPRYKVAKRGQDVALRCDPISGHVSLFWYQQALGQGPEFLTYFQNEAQLDKSGLPSDRFFAERPEGSVSTLKIQRTQQEDSAVYLCASSLASDRAYWQYFGPGTRLTVT.

V gene TRBV20-1 combines with J gene TRBJ2-7, with D perhaps matching TRBD2 (6 bases). V gave up 7 bases and J gave up 3 bases, with 10 bases separating them. This CDR3 contains 11 residues. Germline CDR1 DFQATT, CDR2 SNEGSKA (reference sequence). CDR3 sequence reads: CSVREFYEQYF. The CDR3 DNA is TGCAGTGTTCGGGAGTTCTACGAGCAGTACTTC.

The V and J genes are TRBV5-4 and TRBJ1-2; 7 bases map to TRBD1. The V gene end was trimmed by 3 bases and the J gene end by 8 bases; junction bases not matched to a gene: 10. The germline V gene encodes CDR1 SGHNT and CDR2 YYREEE (reference sequence). This CDR3 is 14 amino acids long. This CDR3 reads CASSWTDRRWGYTF. The DNA of the CDR3 is TGTGCCAGCAGCTGGACGGACAGGCGGTGGGGCTACACCTTC.

The rearrangement links TRBV19 to TRBJ1-2; 7 bases map to TRBD1. The CDR3 sequence is 15 residues long. Trimming removed 5 bases from V and 0 bases from J; junction bases left unmatched: 6. Germline V gene lookup returns CDR1 LNHDA and CDR2 SQIVND (reference sequence). In nucleotides, the CDR3 is TGTGCCAGTAGTTCCCCCGGGACAGCTAACTATGGCTACACCTTC. Protein product: CASSSPGTANYGYTF.

V gene TRBV7-9 combines with J gene TRBJ1-1; 7 nucleotides agree with TRBD1. The CDR3 totals 15 residues. After removal of 6 bases from V and 6 bases from J, the junction contained 13 bases not matched to a gene. Germline V CDR1 and CDR2: SEHNR, FQNEAQ (reference sequence). The CDR3 nucleotides read TGTGCCAGCAGTTTCGTCGCAGGGGGAGGCGCTGAAGCTTTCTTT. This translates into CASSFVAGGGAEAFF. Variable domain in full (rest from reference TRBV7-9 and TRBJ1-1): DTGVSQNPRHKITKRGQNVTFRCDPISEHNRLYWYRQTLGQGPEFLTYFQNEAQLEKSRLLSDRFSAERPKGSFSTLEIQRTEQGDSAMYLCASSFVAGGGAEAFFGQGTRLTVV.

V usage is TRBV11-2 and J usage is TRBJ2-3; possible D gene TRBD2, 7 bases. The CDR3 is 15 amino acids. Germline values: CDR1 SGHAT, CDR2 FQNNGV. V lost 5 bases and J 5 bases, leaving 17 bases between the germline ends. CDR3 in DNA: TGTGCCAGCAGCGCCGGTCAGCGGGACATAGATACGCAGTATTTT. Residues: CASSAGQRDIDTQYF.

V is TRBV2 and J is TRBJ2-5; 7 bases align to TRBD1. The junction had 5 bases not matched to a gene; V was cut back by 4 bases and J by 0 bases. This CDR3 is built from 15 residues. The V gene's germline CDR1 is SNHLY and CDR2 FYNNEI. The DNA of the CDR3 is TGTGCCAGCAGTGCCTGGGGACAGTACCAAGAGACCCAGTACTTC. Protein product: CASSAWGQYQETQYF.

The V and J genes are TRBV7-2 and TRBJ2-2; no reliable D call. This CDR3 region has 14 residues. The germline gives CDR1 SGHTA, CDR2 FQGNSA. Trimming took 7 bases from V and 2 from J, leaving 11 bases between them. The CDR3 DNA follows: TGTGCCAGCACCACCTATATAAACACCGGGGAGCTGTTTTTT. It encodes CASTTYINTGELFF.

This clone was detected only a few times. The rearrangement links TRBV6-4 to TRBJ2-1; the match to TRBD1 covers 11 bases. V shed 5 bases and J 3 bases; nucleotides not matched to a gene: 6. The CDR3 sequence is 16 residues long. Germline loops: CDR1 MRHNA, CDR2 SNTAGT. The CDR3 sequence: CASSPAGTGGYNEQFF. The CDR3 DNA sequence: TGTGCCAGCAGTCCGGCTGGGACAGGGGGCTACAATGAGCAGTTCTTC.

This clone has at least ten counts. The chain carries TRBV7-8 and TRBJ2-7; possible D gene TRBD2, 5 bases. The CDR3 loop spans 15 amino acids. The V gene lost 3 bases and the J gene lost 3 bases, with 15 bases spanning the gap. CDR1 SGHVS and CDR2 FQNEAQ come from the germline V gene. CDR3 sequence (DNA): TGTGCCAGCAGCTTCTCGGATAAGCGGAACTACGAGCAGTACTTC. This encodes CASSFSDKRNYEQYF.

The genes are TRBV7-2 and TRBJ1-4; 7 nucleotides line up with TRBD1. Trimming removed 5 bases from V and 4 bases from J; junction bases left unmatched: 4. The CDR3 sequence is 14 residues long. Germline V gene sequence: CDR1 SGHTA, CDR2 FQGNSA. CDR3 DNA sequence: TGTGCCAGCAGCGGGGGACAGAATAATGAAAAACTGTTTTTT. This encodes CASSGGQNNEKLFF.

The chain recombines TRBV5-5 with TRBJ1-2, with D tentatively TRBD1 (6 bases). The V and J ends lost 1 base and 6 bases respectively, with 16 bases between them. This CDR3 has 15 residues. The germline V gene encodes CDR1 SGHKS and CDR2 YYEKEE (reference sequence). The CDR3 loop is CASSLRPGVGNGYTF. CDR3 nucleotide sequence: TGTGCCAGCAGCTTGCGGCCAGGGGTAGGCAATGGCTACACCTTC.

The gene calls are TRBV5-6 and TRBJ1-4, with a tentative D call TRBD1 (5 bases). The CDR3 consists of 12 residues. V gave up 3 bases and J gave up 7 bases, with 7 bases separating them. Germline-derived CDR1 and CDR2 are SGHDT and YYEEEE. The CDR3 reads CASSWGGEKLFF. In nucleotides, the CDR3 is TGTGCCAGCAGCTGGGGGGGTGAAAAACTGTTTTTT.

V is TRBV5-4 and J is TRBJ1-3, with D possibly being TRBD1 (6 bases). This CDR3 is 14 amino acids long. Germline V gene data show CDR1 as SGHNT and CDR2 as YYREEE (reference sequence). Trimming left V 4 bases short and J 0 bases short, with 8 bases between. The chain's CDR3 is CASSLDSSGNTIYF. The CDR3 bases are TGTGCCAGCAGCCTGGACAGCTCTGGAAACACCATATATTTT.